These T cell receptor beta chains were read from a single sample in a study of vaccination and CD4 T cells after COVID-19. TCRdb recomputed calls from the PCR reads with MiXCR, one row per CDR3 protein. The sample lists 6,500 to 8,500 distinct CDR3 sequences; about three quarters were seen once. Their antigen targets remain unknown. Sequencing was done on a sample of CD4+ T cells from blood, cultured in vitro. These receptors all come from a human donor who had recovered from COVID-19. The CDR3 runs from the conserved cysteine through the conserved F or W. The D gene is left open where the match is weak. Clone size is not always given. Where it is, it says once, few, many or a class for expanded clones.

>.|TRBJ2-7|TRBV24-1|.|13
CATTLLVHYEQYF
TGTGCCACCACCCTGCTGGTACACTACGAGCAGTACTTC
>.|TRBJ2-1|TRBV28|.|17
CASSFSSRGRSLGEQFF
TGTGCCAGCAGTTTTTCCTCCCGTGGGCGGTCGCTGGGTGAGCAGTTCTTC
>few|TRBJ1-1|TRBV6-1|.|12
CASSRRNTEAFF
TGTGCCAGCAGCCGACGGAACACTGAAGCTTTCTTT
>medium-sized|TRBJ1-1|TRBV6-1|.|16
CASMLGRSRAPSEAFF
TGTGCCAGCATGTTGGGACGGAGCAGGGCCCCGTCTGAAGCTTTCTTT
>.|TRBJ1-5|TRBV7-6|.|15
CASSKEVGDWQPQHF
TGTGCCAGCAGCAAAGAGGTGGGGGACTGGCAGCCCCAGCATTTT
>.|TRBJ1-2|TRBV7-9|.|11
CASSFVYGYTF
TGTGCCAGCAGCTTTGTATATGGCTACACCTTC
>.|TRBJ2-1|TRBV24-1|.|17
CATSDLQAGKGVNEQFF
TGTGCCACCAGTGATTTGCAAGCCGGGAAGGGTGTCAATGAGCAGTTCTTC
>.|TRBJ2-7|TRBV7-2|TRBD2|15
CASSRGLAGGWEQYF
TGTGCCAGCAGCCGCGGACTAGCGGGAGGGTGGGAGCAGTACTTC
>few|TRBJ2-3|TRBV7-9|TRBD1|15
CASSLTGQGRDTQYF
TGTGCCAGCAGCTTAACCGGACAGGGCAGAGATACGCAGTATTTT
>.|TRBJ1-5|TRBV20-1|.|16
CSARAAAGAPSEPQHF
TGCAGTGCTAGAGCGGCGGCAGGGGCTCCCAGTGAGCCCCAGCATTTT
>.|TRBJ2-7|TRBV4-3|TRBD2|17
CASSQDPVSGSSNEQYF
TGCGCCAGCAGCCAAGACCCCGTAAGCGGGAGCTCGAACGAGCAGTACTTC
>.|TRBJ2-7|TRBV19|TRBD1|16
CASSRETGTGAYEQYF
TGTGCCAGTAGCCGGGAGACCGGGACAGGGGCCTACGAGCAGTACTTC
>.|TRBJ1-5|TRBV24-1|.|16
CATSDGAFGPDQPQHF
TGTGCCACCAGTGATGGGGCCTTCGGGCCAGATCAGCCCCAGCATTTT
>few|TRBJ1-6|TRBV15|TRBD1|15
CATSRVTGVGSPLHF
TGTGCCACCAGCAGAGTAACAGGGGTGGGGTCACCCCTCCACTTT
>few|TRBJ1-2|TRBV20-1|.|15
CSARDLNLARYGYTF
TGCAGTGCTAGAGATCTGAATCTTGCGCGGTATGGCTACACCTTC
>.|TRBJ2-7|TRBV6-2/TRBV6-3|.|15
CASTTARGSGYEQYF
TGTGCCAGCACCACCGCGCGGGGTTCGGGCTACGAGCAGTACTTC
>.|TRBJ1-5|TRBV6-1|TRBD1|15
CASSEAGTGGQPQHF
TGTGCCAGCAGTGAAGCGGGGACAGGGGGCCAGCCCCAGCATTTT
>.|TRBJ1-1|TRBV11-1|.|15
CASRPEGGGGTEAFF
TGTGCCAGCAGACCAGAAGGTGGGGGAGGGACTGAAGCTTTCTTT